This T cell receptor beta chain was sequenced during a study of PD-1 blockade in classical Hodgkin lymphoma. The patients all showed relapse after autologous stem cell transplantation, while their brentuximab vedotin exposure varied. Measured with immunoSEQ multiplex PCR; TCRdb has only the in-frame clones, and not every one. The table lists roughly 55,000 clones, about 84% of them singletons. Germline V CDR1 and CDR2: SGHRS, YFSETQ. After removal of 3 bases from V and 6 bases from J, the junction contained 9 bases not matched to a gene. The CDR3 covers 16 residues. The chain is built from TRBV5-1 and TRBJ1-4; 9 bases map to TRBD1. This clonotype originated in a human donor with classical Hodgkin lymphoma. The sequences come from peripheral blood mononuclear cells (PBMCs), collected at baseline. The CDR3: CASSWDRETGDEKLFF. CDR3 DNA sequence: TGCGCCAGCAGCTGGGACAGGGAGACGGGGGATGAAAAACTGTTTTTT.